There are many counts of the clone carrying this T cell receptor beta chain. V lost 2 bases, J lost 0 bases, and 5 bases lay in between. The CDR3 consists of 13 residues. Germline V lookup: CDR1 DFQATT, CDR2 SNEGSKA (reference sequence). This entry belongs to a study of identical twins. One entry per CDR3 protein results from TCRdb running MiXCR on the 5' RACE reads. This sample has approximately 600,000 distinct CDR3 sequences, with 7% to 7.5% found just once. Separately, the same data were catalogued under a study of yellow fever vaccine responses in identical twins.

The TCR sequence derives from a woman aged 18-29 years in good health. This chain links TRBV20-1 with TRBJ1-5, with D perhaps TRBD1 (5 bases). Sequencing input: PBMCs. The CDR3 spells CSARQGSNQPQHF. Written as DNA, the CDR3 is TGCAGTGCTAGACAGGGTAGCAATCAGCCCCAGCATTTT.